The rows below give T cell receptor beta chains drawn from one sample of a study of Ad26.COV2.S vaccination and SARS-CoV-2 variants. Only in-frame clones appear in the TCRdb table, and some are missing; sequencing was by immunoSEQ multiplex PCR. The profile covers fewer than 500,000 clones, with about 93% appearing a single time and 9% to 15% taken by the ten largest. Sequenced here: peripheral blood, sampled in a trial of Ad26.COV2.S vaccine versus placebo. Receptor source: a person between 18 and 60 years old who received the Ad26.COV2.S COVID-19 vaccine or a placebo. CDR3s include the opening cysteine and the closing phenylalanine or tryptophan. D genes are given only for firm matches. Not every row has a clone size; where given, it reads once, few, many or a size class.

abundance: NA; v_gene: TRBV2; d_gene: TRBD2; j_gene: TRBJ2-5; CDR3nt: TGTGCCAGCAGCAGACTAGCGGGAGAGACCCAGTACTTC; CDR3aa: CASSRLAGETQYF
abundance: NA; v_gene: TRBV9; d_gene: NA; j_gene: TRBJ2-3; CDR3nt: TGTGCCAGCAGCGTAAATAGGGACCGAAGCACAGATACGCAGTATTTT; CDR3aa: CASSVNRDRSTDTQYF
abundance: NA; v_gene: TRBV6-5; d_gene: TRBD1; j_gene: TRBJ1-1; CDR3nt: TGTGCCAGCACCCCACCAGGGGGAATTAGAGCTTTCTTT; CDR3aa: CASTPPGGIRAFF
abundance: NA; v_gene: TRBV11-2; d_gene: NA; j_gene: TRBJ2-3; CDR3nt: TGTGCCAGCAGCTTTAGGGGCCTTAGCACAGATACGCAGTATTTT; CDR3aa: CASSFRGLSTDTQYF
abundance: NA; v_gene: TRBV5-4; d_gene: NA; j_gene: TRBJ2-1; CDR3nt: TGTGCCAGCAGCTTTAGGGAAGGCCTCTACAATGAGCAGTTCTTC; CDR3aa: CASSFREGLYNEQFF
abundance: NA; v_gene: TRBV5-6; d_gene: NA; j_gene: TRBJ1-6; CDR3nt: TGTGCCAGCAGCTTGGTGGGGTTTGGTAATTCACCCCTCCACTTT; CDR3aa: CASSLVGFGNSPLHF
abundance: NA; v_gene: TRBV18; d_gene: NA; j_gene: TRBJ1-1; CDR3nt: TGTGCCAGCTTCTTTCCGGAGCGGGGACAAGAAGCTTTCTTT; CDR3aa: CASFFPERGQEAFF
abundance: NA; v_gene: TRBV10-3; d_gene: NA; j_gene: TRBJ2-7; CDR3nt: TGTGCCGCCCGGGACGGCTCCTACGAGCAGTACTTC; CDR3aa: CAARDGSYEQYF
abundance: NA; v_gene: TRBV7-2; d_gene: NA; j_gene: TRBJ2-6; CDR3nt: TGTGCCAGCAACTCTGACAGAGGCGCCATCTCTGGGGCCAACGTCCTGACTTTC; CDR3aa: CASNSDRGAISGANVLTF
abundance: NA; v_gene: TRBV7-9; d_gene: TRBD1; j_gene: TRBJ2-6; CDR3nt: TGTGCCAGCAGCCCCCGGACAGGGAGCTCTGGGGCCAACGTCCTGACTTTC; CDR3aa: CASSPRTGSSGANVLTF
abundance: NA; v_gene: TRBV27; d_gene: TRBD1; j_gene: TRBJ1-1; CDR3nt: TGTGCCAGCAGTCCGTCGACAGGGTATTTGAGTACTGAAGCTTTCTTT; CDR3aa: CASSPSTGYLSTEAFF
abundance: few; v_gene: TRBV7-3; d_gene: NA; j_gene: TRBJ2-5; CDR3nt: TGTGCCAGCAGCTTAGTTGGCGGGGTAGAGACCCAGTACTTC; CDR3aa: CASSLVGGVETQYF
abundance: NA; v_gene: TRBV2; d_gene: NA; j_gene: TRBJ2-4; CDR3nt: TGTGCCAGCAGTGAGCCAGGGCAGGGGACCAAAAACATTCAGTACTTC; CDR3aa: CASSEPGQGTKNIQYF
abundance: NA; v_gene: TRBV2; d_gene: NA; j_gene: TRBJ1-6; CDR3nt: TGTGCCAGCCTCCAGGGGATCTATAATTCACCCCTCCACTTT; CDR3aa: CASLQGIYNSPLHF
abundance: NA; v_gene: TRBV6-5; d_gene: TRBD2; j_gene: TRBJ2-2; CDR3nt: TGTGCCAGCAGTCTAGCGGGAGTTGGCACCGGGGAGCTGTTTTTT; CDR3aa: CASSLAGVGTGELFF
abundance: NA; v_gene: TRBV29-1; d_gene: NA; j_gene: TRBJ2-3; CDR3nt: TGCAGCGTTTCGGTGGGTAGCACAGATACGCAGTATTTT; CDR3aa: CSVSVGSTDTQYF
abundance: NA; v_gene: TRBV18; d_gene: NA; j_gene: TRBJ1-5; CDR3nt: TGTGCCAGCTCACCCGCCGGGACATCTAGCAATCAGCCCCAGCATTTT; CDR3aa: CASSPAGTSSNQPQHF
abundance: NA; v_gene: TRBV7-3; d_gene: NA; j_gene: TRBJ2-1; CDR3nt: TGTGCCAGCAGCAAATATGTTGTTGGGACTCGACGTACGGATGAGCAGTTCTTC; CDR3aa: CASSKYVVGTRRTDEQFF
abundance: NA; v_gene: TRBV7-9; d_gene: NA; j_gene: TRBJ2-1; CDR3nt: TGTGCCAGCAGCTTACCCCGGGCCGGATTAGTTGTCTTC; CDR3aa: CASSLPRAGLVVF
abundance: NA; v_gene: TRBV7-2; d_gene: TRBD1; j_gene: TRBJ1-2; CDR3nt: TGTGCCAGCAGCATCTCGCAGGGGGTGCATGGCTACACCTTC; CDR3aa: CASSISQGVHGYTF
abundance: NA; v_gene: TRBV19; d_gene: TRBD1; j_gene: TRBJ1-2; CDR3nt: TGTGCCAGTTCGGACAGGATCTATGGCTACACCTTC; CDR3aa: CASSDRIYGYTF
abundance: NA; v_gene: TRBV24-1; d_gene: TRBD2; j_gene: TRBJ2-1; CDR3nt: TGTGCCACCAGTGATACCAGCGGGAGGGTCACGCATGAGCAGTTCTTC; CDR3aa: CATSDTSGRVTHEQFF
abundance: NA; v_gene: TRBV7-6; d_gene: NA; j_gene: TRBJ2-3; CDR3nt: TGTGCCAGCAGCAAAAGACACACAGATACGCAGTATTTT; CDR3aa: CASSKRHTDTQYF
abundance: NA; v_gene: TRBV28; d_gene: NA; j_gene: TRBJ2-4; CDR3nt: TGTGCCAGCAGTCCCCGCAAAGGGATAGCCAAAAACATTCAGTACTTC; CDR3aa: CASSPRKGIAKNIQYF
abundance: few; v_gene: TRBV5-1; d_gene: NA; j_gene: TRBJ1-3; CDR3nt: TGCGCCAGCAGCTTGGAAGGGACTGGAAACACCATATATTTT; CDR3aa: CASSLEGTGNTIYF
abundance: NA; v_gene: TRBV6-1; d_gene: NA; j_gene: TRBJ1-1; CDR3nt: TGTGCCAGCAGTGAATGGGTTAGGGACACTGAAGCTTTCTTT; CDR3aa: CASSEWVRDTEAFF
abundance: NA; v_gene: TRBV6-2/TRBV6-3; d_gene: NA; j_gene: TRBJ2-7; CDR3nt: TGTGCCAGCAGTTACTCGAAGCGGGCAAACTACGAGCAGTACTTC; CDR3aa: CASSYSKRANYEQYF
abundance: NA; v_gene: TRBV5-6; d_gene: NA; j_gene: TRBJ1-2; CDR3nt: TGTGCCAGCAGCTTGGCCCGGCCCTATGGCTACACCTTC; CDR3aa: CASSLARPYGYTF
abundance: NA; v_gene: TRBV30; d_gene: NA; j_gene: TRBJ2-7; CDR3nt: TGTGCCCTAGGACTTGGGAGCTACGAGCAGTACTTC; CDR3aa: CALGLGSYEQYF
abundance: NA; v_gene: TRBV7-2; d_gene: NA; j_gene: TRBJ2-7; CDR3nt: TGTGCCAGCAGCCCACAGGAGGGCCTGTACGAGCAGTACTTC; CDR3aa: CASSPQEGLYEQYF
abundance: once; v_gene: TRBV5-1; d_gene: TRBD2; j_gene: TRBJ2-1; CDR3nt: TGCGCCAGCAGCCGGACTAGCGGGACATACAATGAGCAGTTCTTC; CDR3aa: CASSRTSGTYNEQFF
abundance: NA; v_gene: TRBV19; d_gene: NA; j_gene: TRBJ1-4; CDR3nt: TGTGCCAGTAGTCCTCCTACAACAGGTGCAACTAATGAAAAACTGTTTTTT; CDR3aa: CASSPPTTGATNEKLFF
abundance: NA; v_gene: TRBV30; d_gene: NA; j_gene: TRBJ2-1; CDR3nt: TGTGCCTGGGCCCACTACAATGAGCAGTTCTTC; CDR3aa: CAWAHYNEQFF
abundance: NA; v_gene: TRBV12-5; d_gene: NA; j_gene: TRBJ1-1; CDR3nt: TGTGCTAGTGGGCTCAGAGGGAACACTGAAGCTTTCTTT; CDR3aa: CASGLRGNTEAFF
abundance: NA; v_gene: TRBV6-2/TRBV6-3; d_gene: NA; j_gene: TRBJ2-7; CDR3nt: TGTGCCAGCAGTTCCGGGACTCCTTCCTACGAGCAGTACTTC; CDR3aa: CASSSGTPSYEQYF
abundance: NA; v_gene: TRBV6-2/TRBV6-3; d_gene: NA; j_gene: TRBJ1-2; CDR3nt: TGTGCCAGCAGTTACTTTTCCACAGCTAACTATGGCTACACCTTC; CDR3aa: CASSYFSTANYGYTF
abundance: NA; v_gene: TRBV5-1; d_gene: NA; j_gene: TRBJ1-5; CDR3nt: TGCGCCAGCAGCTTAAGGGGCGAGGAGCCCCAGCATTTT; CDR3aa: CASSLRGEEPQHF
abundance: NA; v_gene: TRBV6-2/TRBV6-3; d_gene: NA; j_gene: TRBJ2-3; CDR3nt: TGTGCCAGCAGTCTACAGTTCCCCACAGATACGCAGTATTTT; CDR3aa: CASSLQFPTDTQYF
abundance: once; v_gene: TRBV6-5; d_gene: NA; j_gene: TRBJ1-5; CDR3nt: TGTGCCAGCAGCCGGGCCGCATTAAATCAGCCCCAGCATTTT; CDR3aa: CASSRAALNQPQHF
abundance: NA; v_gene: TRBV7-9; d_gene: NA; j_gene: TRBJ1-1; CDR3nt: TGTGCCAGCACCCAATCCCTCGGGACGGTTGCGGGGCGGGCTTTCTTT; CDR3aa: CASTQSLGTVAGRAFF
abundance: NA; v_gene: TRBV5-4; d_gene: NA; j_gene: TRBJ1-2; CDR3nt: TGTGCCAGCAGCTTTGACGGAACTCCCTATGGCTACACCTTC; CDR3aa: CASSFDGTPYGYTF
abundance: few; v_gene: TRBV20-1; d_gene: NA; j_gene: TRBJ2-7; CDR3nt: TGCAGTGCTCAAGGCTCCGAGCAGTACTTC; CDR3aa: CSAQGSEQYF
abundance: NA; v_gene: TRBV5-5; d_gene: NA; j_gene: TRBJ2-7; CDR3nt: TGTGCCAGCAGCACGAACAGGGCATCCCCATACGAGCAGTACTTC; CDR3aa: CASSTNRASPYEQYF
abundance: NA; v_gene: TRBV5-1; d_gene: NA; j_gene: TRBJ2-1; CDR3nt: TGCGCCAGCAGCTTCAGGGGGGATGAATACAATGAGCAGTTCTTC; CDR3aa: CASSFRGDEYNEQFF
abundance: NA; v_gene: TRBV5-6; d_gene: NA; j_gene: TRBJ2-1; CDR3nt: TGTGCCAGCAGCTGGTCAAGGGGGAATGAGCAGTTCTTC; CDR3aa: CASSWSRGNEQFF
abundance: once; v_gene: TRBV10-3; d_gene: TRBD1; j_gene: TRBJ1-2; CDR3nt: TGTGCCATCAGTGAAGGACAGGGAACTGGTGGCTACACCTTC; CDR3aa: CAISEGQGTGGYTF
abundance: few; v_gene: TRBV3-1/TRBV3-2; d_gene: NA; j_gene: TRBJ2-2; CDR3nt: TGTGCCAGCAGCCAAGGCCGCCTTAGCAGCGGGGAGCTGTTTTTT; CDR3aa: CASSQGRLSSGELFF
abundance: once; v_gene: TRBV11-2; d_gene: NA; j_gene: TRBJ2-3; CDR3nt: TGTGCCAGCAGCCCCCAGGGTAGCGGTTTCACAGATACGCAGTATTTT; CDR3aa: CASSPQGSGFTDTQYF
abundance: few; v_gene: TRBV12-3/TRBV12-4; d_gene: NA; j_gene: TRBJ1-1; CDR3nt: TGTGCCAGCAGTTTATTCACCAACACTGAAGCTTTCTTT; CDR3aa: CASSLFTNTEAFF
abundance: once; v_gene: TRBV7-2; d_gene: NA; j_gene: TRBJ2-1; CDR3nt: TGTGCCAGCAGTCCGGACGCCAGCTCCTACAATGAGCAGTTCTTC; CDR3aa: CASSPDASSYNEQFF
abundance: NA; v_gene: TRBV5-1; d_gene: TRBD2; j_gene: TRBJ2-7; CDR3nt: TGCGCCAGCAGCTACGTAGGGGACAGCGGACTAGCGGGTTTGTCCGAGCAGTACTTC; CDR3aa: CASSYVGDSGLAGLSEQYF
abundance: NA; v_gene: TRBV28; d_gene: NA; j_gene: TRBJ2-3; CDR3nt: TGTGCCAGCAGTTTAAGTGGGGGACTCGCAGATACGCAGTATTTT; CDR3aa: CASSLSGGLADTQYF
abundance: NA; v_gene: TRBV7-2; d_gene: NA; j_gene: TRBJ2-5; CDR3nt: TGTGCCAGCAGCTTACTGATTACCATGGAGACCCAGTACTTC; CDR3aa: CASSLLITMETQYF
abundance: NA; v_gene: TRBV7-2; d_gene: TRBD1; j_gene: TRBJ1-1; CDR3nt: TGTGCCAGCAGCTTCCATCCGGGACAGGGGAACACTGAAGCTTTCTTT; CDR3aa: CASSFHPGQGNTEAFF
abundance: NA; v_gene: TRBV13; d_gene: NA; j_gene: TRBJ2-1; CDR3nt: TGTGCCAGCAGCTACAACAGGTTTTACAATGAGCAGTTCTTC; CDR3aa: CASSYNRFYNEQFF